This TCR beta chain was sequenced for a study of identical twins. TCRdb re-called the 5' RACE reads through MiXCR, storing one row per CDR3 protein. The sample contains around 570,000 distinct CDR3 sequences, around a tenth of which appear only once. With no exceptions, donors were healthy Caucasians. This CDR3 contains 17 residues. Trimming took 3 bases from V and 5 from J; bases not matched to a gene: 14. From germline, CDR1 is LGHDT and CDR2 YNNKEL (reference sequence). This same sample was also taken into another study, of yellow fever vaccine responses in identical twins.

The receptor was derived from a woman between 18 and 29 years old in good health. The chain has TRBV3-1 and TRBJ2-5; 8 bases map to TRBD1. The sequencing input was PBMCs. As DNA, the CDR3 is TGTGCCAGCAGCCAGGCAACCGGCTACAGGGGGAAGGAGACCCAGTACTTC. Amino acid sequence: CASSQATGYRGKETQYF.